This TCR beta chain appears in the sequencing data of a study of blood T cell repertoires in COVID-19. Study information: COVID-19 samples from acute and convalescent phases originated in the United States, Italy and Spain. PBMCs, B-cell-depleted T cells, or T cells provided the cDNA or gDNA that made up the material.

This CDR3 has 12 residues. CDR1 and CDR2 (germline): MDHEN, SYDVKM. V lost 9 bases to trimming and J lost 6 bases; unmatched junction nucleotides: 7. Original analysis: Estimated nucleated cell counts came from reference gene primer amplification. The repertoire was sequenced with immunoSEQ multiplex PCR; TCRdb's copy has only in-frame clones and lacks some. Clone size and the V and J calls come from that table; the DNA yielded D and trimming. The sample comprises over 35,000 clones, roughly 88% of which are singletons, and 7% to 9% rests with the top ten. The sample was peripheral blood. This sequence originates from a man over 45 with acute or convalescent COVID-19. This chain joins TRBV28 and TRBJ1-2; 7 positions agree with TRBD1. DNA for the CDR3: TGTGCCAGTCTACAGGGGTGGGATGGCTACACCTTC. It is translated as CASLQGWDGYTF.